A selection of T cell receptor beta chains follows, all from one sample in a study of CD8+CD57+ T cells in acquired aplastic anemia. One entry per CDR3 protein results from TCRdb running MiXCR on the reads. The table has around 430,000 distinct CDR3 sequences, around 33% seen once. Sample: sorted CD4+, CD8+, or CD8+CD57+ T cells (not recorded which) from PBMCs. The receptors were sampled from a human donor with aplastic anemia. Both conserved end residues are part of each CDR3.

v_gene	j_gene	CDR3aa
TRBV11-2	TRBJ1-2	CASSPGGQGGTYGYTF
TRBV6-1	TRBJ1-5	CATGWPNQPQHF
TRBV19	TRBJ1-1	CASNPGGENTEAFF
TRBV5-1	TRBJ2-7	CASSEASGGAEEQYF
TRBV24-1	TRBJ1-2	CATSDRGVPYGYTF
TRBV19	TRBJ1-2	CATRQGNYGYTF
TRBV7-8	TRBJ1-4	CASSLLRIATNEKLFF
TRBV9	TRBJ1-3	CASSILDSPGNTIYF
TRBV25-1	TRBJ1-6	CASSPIGSTGSPLHF
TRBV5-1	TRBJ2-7	CASRIDGYEQYF
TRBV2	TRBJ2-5	CASSEDRAKETQYF
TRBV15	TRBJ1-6	CATSRTSDNSPLHF
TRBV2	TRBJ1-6	CASSTGRDNSPLHF
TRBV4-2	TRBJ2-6	CASSQDLRDSGANVLTF
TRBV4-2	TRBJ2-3	CASSQEPVRPAGSQDTQYF
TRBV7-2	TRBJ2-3	CASSRGRCTDTQYF
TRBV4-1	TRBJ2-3	CASSQILASDTQYF
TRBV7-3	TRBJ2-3	CASSSPVWTSGTDTQYF
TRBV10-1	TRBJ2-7	CAISEPGGSYEQYF
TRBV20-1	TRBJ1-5	CSARTAAGNQPQHF
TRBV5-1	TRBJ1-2	CASRGSAWEGPDYGYTF
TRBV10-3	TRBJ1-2	CAISEQGVVYGYTF
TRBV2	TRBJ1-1	CASSEARRGTGPTEAFF